The sequence of this T cell receptor beta chain was determined in a study of blood T cells in healthy people across ages (dated by TCRdb to between 2015 and 2017). In the study overall: In model experiments, template switching captured roughly one uniquely barcoded TCR beta cDNA molecule for every two T cells. Two additional independent replicas of 1 million unique cDNA reads from the same blood draw were analyzed for two donors (one aged 18 to 30 and one aged 80 or older). The donors were divided into four age groups: young (average around 15 years), middle-aged (around 37), aged (roughly 66) and long-lived (approximately 74). Donors of different ages were randomly distributed across sequencing lanes to avoid experimental bias. The study measured age-related changes in TCR beta repertoire diversity using deep sequencing normalized with unique cDNA molecular identifiers.

What the authors observed across the whole study: Estimates of total diversity based on one million sequenced T cells were regarded as lower bounds and as underestimates. Bulk unsorted PBMC profiling prevented conclusive comparison of naive and antigen-experienced compartments. There was a strong correlation between observed TCR beta diversity and the percentage of naive T cells measured by flow cytometry. Compared with the aged group, more naive CD4+ T cells, fewer expanded clones and increased TCR diversity were shown by the long-lived group, suggesting age selection. Observed TCR beta diversity per million T cells fell roughly linearly with age, and a significant reduction was already apparent by age around 40. Because donor CMV infection status was unknown, age-related changes in expanded clonotypes were potentially confounded.

The method was 5' RACE. The sequencing machine was an Illumina HiSeq 2500. A second PCR of roughly 6 to 11 cycles was performed with a sample-barcoded 5' primer and a J-beta primer mix. A template-switch 5' adaptor carrying 12 random nucleotides introduced a unique molecular identifier onto each TCR beta cDNA molecule. Each sample yielded at least 3 million CDR3-containing paired-end reads. First-strand cDNA was synthesized from all RNA with the Mint cDNA synthesis kit, primed by a TRBC-specific oligonucleotide. All cDNA was treated with uracil-DNA glycosylase and then went through a first 18-cycle PCR with the universal primers M1SS and BC2_uni_R. Turning to the authors' computational methods: For normalization, 1 million high-quality reads, each with a distinct molecular identifier, were randomly selected from each sample. Instead of being binned into consensus sequences, reads with shared molecular identifiers were discarded. MiTCR, set to a Q25 quality threshold and the strictest error-elimination algorithm, was used for CDR3 identification, clonotype clustering and error correction. A nonparametric unseen species model using Euler transformation provided a lower-bound estimate of total TCR beta diversity. TCRdb's own reprocessing of the public reads used fastp at Q25 and MiXCR and kept productive beta chains. Rows with one shared CDR3 protein collapse into an entry with the most common genes and DNA. What appears here as the V and J calls and clone size reflects TCRdb's work, not the paper's. The sample table shows over a million distinct CDR3 sequences, and 35% to 45% are seen once. The biggest ten clones account for less than 5% of the sample.

The roughly 39 donors, aged about 6 to 95 years, were systemically healthy Caucasian individuals from Russia. Ten milliliters of peripheral blood were drawn from each donor into EDTA-treated Vacutainer tubes. PBMCs were isolated by Ficoll-Paque density-gradient centrifugation, with at least 6.5 million obtained per sample. Total RNA was extracted from PBMCs with Trizol reagent, with at least 5 micrograms obtained per sample. For every donor, flow cytometry on a PBMC aliquot measured the percentage of naive CD45RAhigh/CD27high T cells. On this clonotype itself: There is no known antigen for this receptor. No much larger clonotype is one base removed from it; base qualities were not supplied.

The sequencing input was blood. This sequence was found in a woman under 30 in good health.

The nucleotide sequence is given as TGTGCCAGCAGGACAGTTCTGAACACCGGGGAGCTGTTTTTT. This translates into CASRTVLNTGELFF. The chain uses TRBV2 and TRBJ2-2, and perhaps TRBD1 as D gene, on 5 matching bases. Taken from cysteine to phenylalanine, the CDR3 has 14 residues. Only CDR3 DNA remains: 42 bases, in frame from the first base. The V and J ends are trimmed by 6 bases and 1 base, leaving 9 bases between them. The germline V gene provides CDR1 SNHLY and CDR2 FYNNEI. The reference TRBV2 and TRBJ2-2 proteins fill in what lies around the CDR3, so the full variable domain reads EPEVTQTPSHQVTQMGQEVILRCVPISNHLYFYWYRQILGQKVEFLVSFYNNEISEKSEIFDDQFSVERPDGSNFTLKIRSTKLEDSAMYFCASRTVLNTGELFFGEGSRLTVL.